Listed below are T cell receptor beta chains from one sample, sequenced in a study of T cells after yellow fever vaccination. TCRdb ran MiXCR on the 5' RACE reads and lists one entry per CDR3 protein. The data hold about 630,000 distinct CDR3 sequences, with around an eighth observed a single time. The sample consisted of PBMCs, taken on the day of the yellow fever booster vaccination. All receptors come from a man aged 25-45 years who received the YFV17D yellow fever vaccine. The CDR3 runs from the conserved cysteine through the conserved F or W. Each record gives: V gene, J gene, D gene, clone size, CDR3 DNA, CDR3 protein. A D gene is named only where the DNA matches it firmly. Some rows mark clone size as missing; the rest say once, few, many or name a class of expanded clone.

v_call: TRBV5-5; j_call: TRBJ1-1; d_call: NA; clone_size: few; cdr3_nt: TGTGCCAGCAGCTCCCATAGGGGGAACACTGAAGCTTTCTTT; cdr3_aa: CASSSHRGNTEAFF
v_call: TRBV6-1; j_call: TRBJ2-3; d_call: NA; clone_size: NA; cdr3_nt: TGTGCCAGCAGAAAGGGCCGCGTGTCGGGCACAGATACGCAGTATTTT; cdr3_aa: CASRKGRVSGTDTQYF
v_call: TRBV5-1; j_call: TRBJ2-7; d_call: NA; clone_size: many; cdr3_nt: TGCGCCAGCAGCTTGACAGGGACCTCCTACGAGCAGTACTTC; cdr3_aa: CASSLTGTSYEQYF
v_call: TRBV10-3; j_call: TRBJ1-2; d_call: TRBD1; clone_size: NA; cdr3_nt: TGTGCCACTCGGACAGGGGACTATGGCTACACCTTC; cdr3_aa: CATRTGDYGYTF
v_call: TRBV28; j_call: TRBJ2-1; d_call: NA; clone_size: few; cdr3_nt: TGTGCCAGCTCGGACAGCTACTCCTACAATGAGCAGTTCTTC; cdr3_aa: CASSDSYSYNEQFF
v_call: TRBV24-1; j_call: TRBJ1-1; d_call: TRBD1; clone_size: NA; cdr3_nt: TGTGCCAGCACCAAGAGTCGACAGGGCATGGGGACTGAAGCTTTCTTT; cdr3_aa: CASTKSRQGMGTEAFF
v_call: TRBV2; j_call: TRBJ2-4; d_call: TRBD1; clone_size: few; cdr3_nt: TGTGCCAGCATGCCGGGACAGCGAAACATTCAGTACTTC; cdr3_aa: CASMPGQRNIQYF
v_call: TRBV3-1; j_call: TRBJ2-1; d_call: TRBD2; clone_size: NA; cdr3_nt: TGTGCCAGCAGCCACGGAGTAGCGGGATATCAGCAGTTCTTC; cdr3_aa: CASSHGVAGYQQFF
v_call: TRBV7-9; j_call: TRBJ2-3; d_call: TRBD1; clone_size: NA; cdr3_nt: TGTGCCAGCAGCTTAGGGCCAGGGGGCGATTACCACTCGGGGAAGTATTTT; cdr3_aa: CASSLGPGGDYHSGKYF
v_call: TRBV20-1; j_call: TRBJ2-7; d_call: TRBD1; clone_size: few; cdr3_nt: TGCAGTGCTAGTGTTACTGGGACAGGGGGCGGCGAGCAGTACTTC; cdr3_aa: CSASVTGTGGGEQYF
v_call: TRBV5-5; j_call: TRBJ1-4; d_call: NA; clone_size: few; cdr3_nt: TGTGCCAGCAGCGGCGGGGGCATATCTAATGAAAAACTGTTTTTT; cdr3_aa: CASSGGGISNEKLFF
v_call: TRBV5-1; j_call: TRBJ1-6; d_call: NA; clone_size: NA; cdr3_nt: TGCGCCAGCGCGTCAACCCACCGGGACATCCATAATTCACCCCTCCACTTT; cdr3_aa: CASASTHRDIHNSPLHF
v_call: TRBV20-1; j_call: TRBJ2-7; d_call: TRBD1; clone_size: few; cdr3_nt: TGCAGTGCTGCGAATACCGGGACAGGGGTATACGAGCAGTACTTC; cdr3_aa: CSAANTGTGVYEQYF
v_call: TRBV28; j_call: TRBJ1-2; d_call: NA; clone_size: NA; cdr3_nt: TGTGCCAGCGGCAGGGTGGTGGGCTACACCTTC; cdr3_aa: CASGRVVGYTF
v_call: TRBV5-1; j_call: TRBJ1-1; d_call: NA; clone_size: NA; cdr3_nt: TGCGCCAGCAGCTTAAGTTCGGAAGGTCAAGCTTTCTTT; cdr3_aa: CASSLSSEGQAFF
v_call: TRBV20-1; j_call: TRBJ2-7; d_call: NA; clone_size: few; cdr3_nt: TGCAGTGCTAGAGAGCCCGGCATCTACGAGCAGTACTTC; cdr3_aa: CSAREPGIYEQYF
v_call: TRBV20-1; j_call: TRBJ2-3; d_call: NA; clone_size: NA; cdr3_nt: TGCAGTGCTAGAGCCCTCACAGATACGCAGTATTTT; cdr3_aa: CSARALTDTQYF
v_call: TRBV24-1; j_call: TRBJ2-1; d_call: TRBD1; clone_size: many; cdr3_nt: TGTGCCACCAGTGATCCCGGGACAGGGTCCTACAATGAGCAGTTCTTC; cdr3_aa: CATSDPGTGSYNEQFF
v_call: TRBV29-1; j_call: TRBJ2-5; d_call: NA; clone_size: NA; cdr3_nt: TGCAGCGTTGTTGAGGGGACGGCGACCCAGTACTTC; cdr3_aa: CSVVEGTATQYF
v_call: TRBV14; j_call: TRBJ2-5; d_call: TRBD1; clone_size: NA; cdr3_nt: TGTGCCAGCAGCCCTTGGAGTGGGACAGCCGAGACCCAGTACTTC; cdr3_aa: CASSPWSGTAETQYF
v_call: TRBV7-2; j_call: TRBJ2-1; d_call: TRBD2; clone_size: NA; cdr3_nt: TGTGCCAGCAGCAATAGCGGGTGGTCCTACAATGAGCAGTTCTTC; cdr3_aa: CASSNSGWSYNEQFF
v_call: TRBV7-9; j_call: TRBJ1-1; d_call: NA; clone_size: few; cdr3_nt: TGTGCCAGCAGCTTCCGGCCGTGCCCTGAAGCTTTCTTT; cdr3_aa: CASSFRPCPEAFF